Listed below are T cell receptor beta chains from one sample, sequenced in a study of post-analysis software for immune sequencing data. TCRdb independently ran MiXCR on the PCR reads; one entry per CDR3 protein. Of some 700,000 distinct CDR3 sequences listed, roughly three fifths are singletons. Sequenced sample: blood. These receptors originate from a girl under 10 years old with multiple sclerosis. Both conserved end residues are part of each CDR3. The order of the fields is J gene, clone size, V gene, D gene, CDR3 protein, CDR3 DNA. The D gene is left open where the match is weak. Not all rows give a size; the values are once, few, many and, for expanded clones, a class.

j_gene: TRBJ2-1
abundance: .
v_gene: TRBV6-2/TRBV6-3
d_gene: TRBD2
CDR3aa: CASSYSAGAASYNEQFF
CDR3nt: TGTGCCAGCAGTTATTCGGCGGGAGCGGCTTCCTACAATGAGCAGTTCTTC

j_gene: TRBJ2-1
abundance: few
v_gene: TRBV5-1
d_gene: TRBD1
CDR3aa: CASSSRDRGRDEQFF
CDR3nt: TGCGCCAGCAGCTCCCGGGACAGGGGGAGAGATGAGCAGTTCTTC

j_gene: TRBJ2-1
abundance: .
v_gene: TRBV5-1
d_gene: .
CDR3aa: CASSLAGYSENEQFF
CDR3nt: TGCGCCAGCAGCTTGGCGGGGTATTCCGAAAATGAGCAGTTCTTC

j_gene: TRBJ1-4
abundance: .
v_gene: TRBV20-1
d_gene: .
CDR3aa: CSARDIGIREKLFF
CDR3nt: TGCAGTGCTAGAGATATAGGGATTCGGGAAAAACTGTTTTTT

j_gene: TRBJ1-2
abundance: few
v_gene: TRBV5-4
d_gene: TRBD1
CDR3aa: CASSRGQGSYGYTF
CDR3nt: TGTGCCAGCAGCCGGGGACAGGGAAGCTATGGCTACACCTTC

j_gene: TRBJ2-1
abundance: .
v_gene: TRBV6-1
d_gene: TRBD2
CDR3aa: CASWGLGPAEQFF
CDR3nt: TGTGCCAGCTGGGGACTAGGACCCGCTGAGCAGTTCTTC

j_gene: TRBJ2-3
abundance: .
v_gene: TRBV7-2
d_gene: .
CDR3aa: CASSPDRDTQYF
CDR3nt: TGTGCCAGCAGCCCGGATCGTGATACGCAGTATTTT

j_gene: TRBJ2-5
abundance: many
v_gene: TRBV5-1
d_gene: .
CDR3aa: CASSPAGGETQYF
CDR3nt: TGCGCCAGCAGCCCCGCCGGAGGGGAGACCCAGTACTTC

j_gene: TRBJ2-1
abundance: .
v_gene: TRBV13
d_gene: .
CDR3aa: CASSLVSANEQFF
CDR3nt: TGTGCCAGCAGCTTAGTGAGCGCGAATGAGCAGTTCTTC

j_gene: TRBJ2-1
abundance: once
v_gene: TRBV9
d_gene: TRBD2
CDR3aa: CASSVTSGSSYNEQFF
CDR3nt: TGTGCCAGCAGCGTCACTAGCGGGAGCAGCTACAATGAGCAGTTCTTC

j_gene: TRBJ2-5
abundance: .
v_gene: TRBV12-3/TRBV12-4
d_gene: TRBD1
CDR3aa: CASSLTGGIETQYF
CDR3nt: TGTGCCAGCAGCCTGACAGGGGGGATAGAGACCCAGTACTTC

j_gene: TRBJ2-1
abundance: few
v_gene: TRBV6-2/TRBV6-3
d_gene: TRBD2
CDR3aa: CASSYGRGGYNEQFF
CDR3nt: TGTGCCAGCAGTTACGGGCGGGGGGGTTACAATGAGCAGTTCTTC

j_gene: TRBJ1-5
abundance: .
v_gene: TRBV7-9
d_gene: .
CDR3aa: CASSLGRDGHDQPQHF
CDR3nt: TGTGCCAGCAGCTTAGGGAGGGACGGGCATGATCAGCCCCAGCATTTT

j_gene: TRBJ2-1
abundance: .
v_gene: TRBV5-1
d_gene: .
CDR3aa: CASSLVLAHNEQFF
CDR3nt: TGCGCCAGCAGCTTGGTCCTAGCGCACAATGAGCAGTTCTTC

j_gene: TRBJ2-1
abundance: .
v_gene: TRBV7-7
d_gene: TRBD1
CDR3aa: CASSGDRGNEQFF
CDR3nt: TGTGCTAGCAGTGGGGACAGGGGGAATGAGCAGTTCTTC

j_gene: TRBJ2-1
abundance: few
v_gene: TRBV7-3
d_gene: TRBD2
CDR3aa: CASSAPGGYNEQFF
CDR3nt: TGTGCCAGCAGCGCCCCGGGGGGGTACAATGAGCAGTTCTTC

j_gene: TRBJ1-2
abundance: .
v_gene: TRBV29-1
d_gene: TRBD1
CDR3aa: CSVGGTGPRGGYGYTF
CDR3nt: TGCAGCGTTGGCGGGACAGGCCCCCGAGGGGGCTATGGCTACACCTTC

j_gene: TRBJ1-5
abundance: .
v_gene: TRBV6-6
d_gene: .
CDR3aa: CASSYQQNSNQPQHF
CDR3nt: TGTGCCAGCAGTTACCAACAAAATAGCAATCAGCCCCAGCATTTT

j_gene: TRBJ2-3
abundance: .
v_gene: TRBV11-2
d_gene: .
CDR3aa: CASSPPGGNTDTQYF
CDR3nt: TGTGCCAGCAGCCCCCCTGGCGGGAACACAGATACGCAGTATTTT

j_gene: TRBJ2-2
abundance: .
v_gene: TRBV6-4
d_gene: .
CDR3aa: CASSDRLATGELFF
CDR3nt: TGTGCCAGCAGTGACAGGCTAGCAACCGGGGAGCTGTTTTTT

j_gene: TRBJ1-1
abundance: .
v_gene: TRBV6-2/TRBV6-3
d_gene: .
CDR3aa: CASSASRTGNTEAFF
CDR3nt: TGTGCCAGCAGCGCCTCACGTACAGGGAACACTGAAGCTTTCTTT

j_gene: TRBJ1-2
abundance: .
v_gene: TRBV29-1
d_gene: .
CDR3aa: CSVEVDPTYGYTF
CDR3nt: TGCAGCGTTGAAGTGGACCCAACCTATGGCTACACCTTC

j_gene: TRBJ1-4
abundance: .
v_gene: TRBV29-1
d_gene: .
CDR3aa: CSGRSAANEKLFF
CDR3nt: TGCAGCGGAAGATCGGCGGCTAATGAAAAACTGTTTTTT

j_gene: TRBJ2-7
abundance: .
v_gene: TRBV6-8
d_gene: .
CDR3aa: CASNPQGGVSEQYF
CDR3nt: TGTGCCAGCAACCCACAGGGTGGAGTCTCCGAGCAGTACTTC

j_gene: TRBJ1-2
abundance: .
v_gene: TRBV19
d_gene: .
CDR3aa: CASSIKGISGYTF
CDR3nt: TGTGCCAGTAGTATAAAGGGAATAAGCGGCTACACCTTC

j_gene: TRBJ1-6
abundance: .
v_gene: TRBV6-2/TRBV6-3
d_gene: .
CDR3aa: CASSYRREPGSNSPLHF
CDR3nt: TGTGCCAGCAGTTACAGAAGGGAACCGGGAAGTAATTCACCCCTCCACTTT

j_gene: TRBJ2-7
abundance: once
v_gene: TRBV5-1
d_gene: TRBD1
CDR3aa: CASSLEGQGAGEQYF
CDR3nt: TGCGCCAGCAGCTTGGAGGGACAGGGGGCCGGGGAGCAGTACTTC

j_gene: TRBJ2-5
abundance: .
v_gene: TRBV3-1
d_gene: TRBD2
CDR3aa: CASSPGLAEIHQETQYF
CDR3nt: TGTGCCAGCAGCCCCGGACTAGCGGAAATCCACCAAGAGACCCAGTACTTC